These 19 T cell receptor beta chains came from one sample sequenced in a study of T cell changes during pregnancy in multiple sclerosis. TCRdb keeps only in-frame clones here, not all; method: immunoSEQ multiplex PCR. The table shows 55,000 to 70,000 clones, with over 80% occurring only once. Sequences were derived from CD8+ T cells from peripheral blood mononuclear cells, sampled in the third trimester of pregnancy. The receptors come from a female donor in good health, enrolled as a control in a pregnancy study.

This chain joins TRBV5-5 and TRBJ1-5; no definite D call. This CDR3 is 14 amino acids long. Per the germline V gene, CDR1 is SGHKS and CDR2 is YYEKEE (reference sequence). Trimming removed 1 base at V and 2 bases at J, with 7 bases between. CDR3 in DNA: TGTGCCAGCAGCTTGATAATCGGCAATCAGCCCCAGCATTTT. Protein sequence: CASSLIIGNQPQHF.

The rearrangement joins TRBV19 to TRBJ1-1; a possible D gene is TRBD1 (5 bases). There are 12 residues in the CDR3. V was trimmed by 7 bases and J by 3 bases, leaving 9 bases between them. From germline, CDR1 is LNHDA and CDR2 SQIVND (reference sequence). The CDR3 sequence: CASNQGYTEAFF. CDR3 bases: TGTGCCAGTAACCAGGGATACACTGAAGCTTTCTTT.

The chain is built from TRBV4-3 and TRBJ1-1; no firm D call. Germline-derived CDR1 and CDR2 are LGHNA and YSLEER. The CDR3 covers 11 residues. Trimming took 8 bases from V and 7 from J, leaving 11 bases between them. The DNA of the CDR3 is TGCGCCAGCCGCGAGGCAAATGAAGCTTTCTTT. The encoded protein is CASREANEAFF.

The table lists this clone with a few counts. The chain has TRBV29-1 and TRBJ1-1; the D gene is possibly TRBD1 (6 bases). CDR3 length: 13 amino acids. The V gene's germline CDR1 is SQVTM and CDR2 ANQGSEA. The V end was cut by 5 bases, the J end by 0 bases, with 10 bases between. DNA for the CDR3: TGCAGCGTTCCTGGACAGTTGAACACTGAAGCTTTCTTT. This sequence encodes CSVPGQLNTEAFF. Based on the CDR3 plus reference TRBV29-1 and TRBJ1-1, the full variable domain is SAVISQKPSRDICQRGTSLTIQCQVDSQVTMMFWYRQQPGQSLTLIATANQGSEATYESGFVIDKFPISRPNLTFSTLTVSNMSPEDSSIYLCSVPGQLNTEAFFGQGTRLTVV.

This rearrangement joins TRBV7-9 to TRBJ2-5; D possibly corresponds to TRBD2 (6 bases). There are 15 residues in the CDR3. The V end lost 5 bases, the J end lost 1 base, and 14 bases lay between the germline ends. The germline gives CDR1 SEHNR, CDR2 FQNEAQ (reference sequence). The CDR3 sequence is CASSPDGTLQETQYF. CDR3 nucleotides: TGTGCCAGCAGCCCGGACGGGACTCTCCAAGAGACCCAGTACTTC.

V gene TRBV27 combines with J gene TRBJ2-3, with D possibly being TRBD1 (6 bases). The CDR3 consists of 14 residues. V lost 3 bases, J lost 3 bases, and 10 bases lay in between. Germline values: CDR1 MNHEY, CDR2 SMNVEV (reference sequence). CDR3 sequence (DNA): TGTGCCAGCAGTTTCGACAGGCCGACAGATACGCAGTATTTT. This encodes CASSFDRPTDTQYF.

The chain employs TRBV30 and TRBJ2-2, with 10 bases identical to TRBD1. The germline CDR1 and CDR2 sequences are GTSNPN and SVGIG (reference sequence). V was pared by 4 bases and J by 3 bases, with 5 bases of the junction left unmatched. The CDR3 sequence is 15 residues long. This CDR3 is CAWTGQGGYTGELFF. CDR3 nucleotide sequence: TGTGCCTGGACCGGACAGGGGGGGTACACCGGGGAGCTGTTTTTT.

V gene TRBV14 combines with J gene TRBJ1-3; D is possibly TRBD1 (5 bases). Germline CDR1 SGHDN, CDR2 FVKESK. V gave up 2 bases and J gave up 7 bases, with 9 bases separating them. The CDR3 loop spans 13 amino acids. Written as DNA, the CDR3 is TGTGCCAGCAGCCAAACCCGGGGGAACACCATATATTTT. Its translation: CASSQTRGNTIYF.

The genes are TRBV29-1 and TRBJ1-2; D uncertain. The CDR3 totals 13 residues. The V gene lost 0 bases and the J gene lost 4 bases, with 9 bases spanning the gap. CDR1 is SQVTM and CDR2 is ANQGSEA in the germline V gene. As DNA, the CDR3 is TGCAGCGTTGAAGATTGGGAGTTCTATGGCTACACCTTC. Translated: CSVEDWEFYGYTF.

The rearrangement links TRBV6-6 to TRBJ2-1; 11 bases are a match to TRBD2. Germline V lookup: CDR1 MNHNY, CDR2 SVGAGI (reference sequence). The V gene end was trimmed by 2 bases and the J gene end by 5 bases; junction bases not matched to a gene: 5. CDR3 size: 16 residues. The CDR3 nucleotides are TGTGCCAGCAGTTACCCTGGGACTAGCGGACACAATGAGCAGTTCTTC. It codes for CASSYPGTSGHNEQFF.

The chain combines TRBV19 with TRBJ2-1; D is perhaps TRBD1 (5 bases). The germline V gene has CDR1 LNHDA and CDR2 SQIVND (reference sequence). This CDR3 contains 13 residues. The ends were cut back, 6 bases at V and 7 bases at J, with 13 bases in the middle. In DNA, the CDR3 is TGTGCCAGTAGATTCCAGGGTGAGAATGAGCAGTTCTTC. Protein product: CASRFQGENEQFF.

V usage is TRBV19 and J usage is TRBJ1-2; D is ambiguous. V lost 6 bases to trimming and J lost 7 bases, with 15 bases between them. The CDR3 length is 13 residues. Germline-derived CDR1 and CDR2 are LNHDA and SQIVND (reference sequence). DNA for the CDR3: TGTGCCAGTAGACCCACTGAGCAGGTTGGCTACACCTTC. It specifies CASRPTEQVGYTF.

This chain links TRBV5-1 with TRBJ1-2; 7 bases line up with TRBD1. With 2 bases clipped from V and 6 bases from J, the junction kept 4 bases outside the gene matches. The germline V gene has CDR1 SGHRS and CDR2 YFSETQ. This CDR3 contains 13 residues. In DNA, the CDR3 is TGCGCCAGCAGCTTTACAGGGGCGGATGGCTACACCTTC. Protein product: CASSFTGADGYTF.

V gene TRBV2 combines with J gene TRBJ1-1; 9 nucleotides match TRBD1. Germline values: CDR1 SNHLY, CDR2 FYNNEI. The ends lost 4 bases at V and 5 bases at J; junction bases unmatched: 5. The CDR3 sequence is 14 residues long. The DNA for the CDR3 is TGTGCCAGCAGTGGGGACAGGGACGTTACTGAAGCTTTCTTT. It encodes CASSGDRDVTEAFF. Together with reference TRBV2 and TRBJ1-1, the CDR3 gives the full variable domain: EPEVTQTPSHQVTQMGQEVILRCVPISNHLYFYWYRQILGQKVEFLVSFYNNEISEKSEIFDDQFSVERPDGSNFTLKIRSTKLEDSAMYFCASSGDRDVTEAFFGQGTRLTVV.

This chain uses TRBV6-1 with TRBJ2-3, with D maybe TRBD2 (6 bases). V was cut by 3 bases and J by 4 bases, with 14 bases left in between. The CDR3 spans 15 residues. Germline CDR1 MNHNS, CDR2 SASEGT. CDR3 sequence reads: CASSDLTSLADTQYF. The CDR3 nucleotides read TGTGCCAGCAGTGACCTGACTAGTCTCGCAGATACGCAGTATTTT.

The rearrangement uses TRBV7-9 and TRBJ2-7; 7 bases fit TRBD2. The CDR3 spans 14 residues. The junction had 4 bases not matched to a gene; V was cut back by 4 bases and J by 1 base. The germline V gene encodes CDR1 SEHNR and CDR2 FQNEAQ (reference sequence). CDR3 sequence reads: CASSSPRESYEQYF. Here the CDR3 DNA reads TGTGCCAGCAGCTCCCCGCGGGAGTCCTACGAGCAGTACTTC.

The chain links TRBV6-4 to TRBJ2-5; 7 bases match TRBD2. CDR1 and CDR2 (germline): MRHNA, SNTAGT. The V gene end was trimmed by 6 bases and the J gene end by 4 bases; junction bases not matched to a gene: 11. The CDR3 is 15 residues long. The CDR3 region is CASRPYGLVGETQYF. The DNA for the CDR3 is TGTGCCAGCAGACCATATGGACTAGTTGGAGAGACCCAGTACTTC.

The V gene is TRBV5-6, the J gene TRBJ2-3; D perhaps matches TRBD2 (7 bases). V was clipped by 2 bases and J by 4 bases, with 11 bases between them. CDR1 is SGHDT, CDR2 YYEEEE, per germline. The CDR3 has 14 residues. The CDR3 loop reads CASSLRGGADTQYF. In DNA form, the CDR3 reads TGTGCCAGCAGCTTAAGGGGGGGGGCAGATACGCAGTATTTT.

The rearrangement uses TRBV5-6 and TRBJ1-5, with 8 bases that match TRBD1. Unmatched junction bases numbered 7, after V lost 2 bases and J lost 0 bases. Germline CDR1 SGHDT, CDR2 YYEEEE. This CDR3 has 17 residues. The CDR3: CASSFGRGRISNQPQHF. The CDR3 nucleotides read TGTGCCAGCAGCTTCGGCAGGGGGCGTATTAGCAATCAGCCCCAGCATTTT.